Listed below are T cell receptor beta chains from one sample, sequenced in a study of graft-versus-host responses after intestinal transplantation. TCRdb's table, derived via immunoSEQ multiplex PCR, lists solely in-frame clones and lacks some. Here the sample spans 40,000 to 55,000 clones, roughly 90% being singletons. The starting material was PBMCs, obtained 524 days after transplant. These receptors came from a human patient who received an intestinal transplant, so some T cells may come from the graft donor. CDR3s include the opening cysteine and the closing phenylalanine or tryptophan. D genes are given only for firm matches. The size field is filled for only some rows; it gives once, few, many or a size class.

V gene: TRBV13; clone size: -; D gene: -; J gene: TRBJ1-1; CDR3 protein: CASSLATSEAFF; CDR3 DNA: TGTGCCAGCAGCTTAGCGACCTCTGAAGCTTTCTTT
V gene: TRBV4-2; clone size: -; D gene: -; J gene: TRBJ2-1; CDR3 protein: CASSQGGVNEQFF; CDR3 DNA: TGTGCCAGCAGCCAAGGAGGCGTGAATGAGCAGTTCTTC
V gene: TRBV10-3; clone size: -; D gene: -; J gene: TRBJ1-5; CDR3 protein: CAITRTLGGPQHF; CDR3 DNA: TGTGCCATCACCAGGACCCTGGGAGGGCCCCAGCATTTT
V gene: TRBV7-9; clone size: -; D gene: -; J gene: TRBJ2-7; CDR3 protein: CASSSGASYEQYF; CDR3 DNA: TGTGCCAGCAGCTCAGGGGCCTCCTACGAGCAGTACTTC
V gene: TRBV19; clone size: -; D gene: TRBD1; J gene: TRBJ2-7; CDR3 protein: CASRNPHGQGMTEQYF; CDR3 DNA: TGTGCCAGTAGAAACCCACACGGACAGGGCATGACCGAGCAGTACTTC
V gene: TRBV20-1; clone size: -; D gene: -; J gene: TRBJ2-7; CDR3 protein: CSARVGYEQYF; CDR3 DNA: TGCAGTGCTAGAGTCGGATACGAGCAGTACTTC
V gene: TRBV2; clone size: -; D gene: TRBD1; J gene: TRBJ2-1; CDR3 protein: CASRGQGLQQFF; CDR3 DNA: TGTGCCAGCAGGGGACAGGGTCTACAGCAGTTCTTC
V gene: TRBV6-5; clone size: -; D gene: TRBD2; J gene: TRBJ2-5; CDR3 protein: CASSYRGLAGRETQYF; CDR3 DNA: TGTGCCAGCAGTTATCGGGGACTAGCGGGAAGAGAGACCCAGTACTTC
V gene: TRBV9; clone size: -; D gene: -; J gene: TRBJ2-1; CDR3 protein: CASSDPGLSSYNEQFF; CDR3 DNA: TGTGCCAGCAGCGACCCGGGACTCAGCTCCTACAATGAGCAGTTCTTC
V gene: TRBV4-1; clone size: -; D gene: -; J gene: TRBJ1-4; CDR3 protein: CASSQDRAGGVSEKLFF; CDR3 DNA: TGCGCCAGCAGCCAAGATCGGGCGGGGGGCGTCAGTGAAAAACTGTTTTTT
V gene: TRBV7-8; clone size: once; D gene: -; J gene: TRBJ1-1; CDR3 protein: CASSLVRSRGLFTEAFF; CDR3 DNA: TGTGCCAGCAGCTTAGTTAGATCCCGCGGACTATTCACTGAAGCTTTCTTT
V gene: TRBV21-1; clone size: -; D gene: -; J gene: TRBJ1-2; CDR3 protein: CASSKAGAGGFYYGYTF; CDR3 DNA: TGTGCCAGCAGCAAAGCTGGGGCAGGGGGCTTTTACTATGGCTACACCTTC
V gene: TRBV6-6; clone size: once; D gene: -; J gene: TRBJ2-2; CDR3 protein: CASSYLGVWELFF; CDR3 DNA: TGTGCCAGCAGTTACTTGGGGGTCTGGGAGCTGTTTTTT
V gene: TRBV5-4; clone size: -; D gene: TRBD1; J gene: TRBJ1-5; CDR3 protein: CASSLGGTEIDNQPQHF; CDR3 DNA: TGTGCCAGCAGCTTGGGAGGGACAGAAATAGACAATCAGCCCCAGCATTTT
V gene: TRBV19; clone size: -; D gene: -; J gene: TRBJ1-2; CDR3 protein: CASSFGASYGYTF; CDR3 DNA: TGTGCCAGTAGTTTTGGGGCTAGCTATGGCTACACCTTC
V gene: TRBV2; clone size: -; D gene: -; J gene: TRBJ1-4; CDR3 protein: CASSMGQATNEKLFF; CDR3 DNA: TGTGCCAGCAGTATGGGGCAGGCAACTAATGAAAAACTGTTTTTT
V gene: TRBV5-4; clone size: -; D gene: -; J gene: TRBJ2-3; CDR3 protein: CASSLEVWGTDTQYF; CDR3 DNA: TGTGCCAGCAGCTTAGAGGTGTGGGGCACAGATACGCAGTATTTT
V gene: TRBV9; clone size: -; D gene: -; J gene: TRBJ2-5; CDR3 protein: CASSVAAQRETQYF; CDR3 DNA: TGTGCCAGCAGCGTAGCCGCACAGAGAGAGACCCAGTACTTC
V gene: TRBV28; clone size: -; D gene: TRBD2; J gene: TRBJ2-7; CDR3 protein: CASRWTSEYEQYF; CDR3 DNA: TGTGCCAGCAGGTGGACTAGCGAGTACGAGCAGTACTTC
V gene: TRBV19; clone size: -; D gene: TRBD1; J gene: TRBJ2-7; CDR3 protein: CASSGTGSSYEQYF; CDR3 DNA: TGTGCCAGTAGTGGGACAGGGTCATCCTACGAGCAGTACTTC
V gene: TRBV11-3; clone size: -; D gene: -; J gene: TRBJ2-3; CDR3 protein: CASSLAETATFPTDTQYF; CDR3 DNA: TGTGCCAGCAGCTTAGCTGAGACAGCTACTTTCCCCACAGATACGCAGTATTTT
V gene: TRBV4-1; clone size: -; D gene: -; J gene: TRBJ1-3; CDR3 protein: CASSQDRRRERAGNTIYF; CDR3 DNA: TGCGCCAGCAGCCAAGATAGGCGGCGGGAGAGGGCTGGAAACACCATATATTTT
V gene: TRBV28; clone size: once; D gene: -; J gene: TRBJ2-7; CDR3 protein: CASSLVQGTYEQYF; CDR3 DNA: TGTGCCAGCAGTTTAGTCCAGGGAACCTACGAGCAGTACTTC
V gene: TRBV7-4; clone size: -; D gene: -; J gene: TRBJ2-7; CDR3 protein: CASSSDPTGYEQYF; CDR3 DNA: TGTGCCAGCAGCTCGGACCCTACAGGCTACGAGCAGTACTTC
V gene: TRBV30; clone size: -; D gene: -; J gene: TRBJ2-1; CDR3 protein: CAWSVREQFF; CDR3 DNA: TGTGCCTGGAGTGTACGTGAGCAGTTCTTC
V gene: TRBV4-3; clone size: -; D gene: -; J gene: TRBJ2-1; CDR3 protein: CASSPAGSARGNEQFF; CDR3 DNA: TGCGCCAGCAGCCCAGCCGGGAGCGCAAGGGGGAATGAGCAGTTCTTC
V gene: TRBV9; clone size: -; D gene: TRBD1; J gene: TRBJ2-3; CDR3 protein: CASSATGSTDTQYF; CDR3 DNA: TGTGCCAGCAGCGCGACAGGGAGCACAGATACGCAGTATTTT
V gene: TRBV30; clone size: -; D gene: -; J gene: TRBJ2-3; CDR3 protein: CAWSSAADTQYF; CDR3 DNA: TGTGCCTGGAGTTCAGCAGCAGATACGCAGTATTTT
V gene: TRBV7-9; clone size: once; D gene: -; J gene: TRBJ2-5; CDR3 protein: CASNDRQETQYF; CDR3 DNA: TGTGCCAGCAACGACAGACAAGAGACCCAGTACTTC
V gene: TRBV7-9; clone size: -; D gene: -; J gene: TRBJ1-2; CDR3 protein: CASSRPGLYIYGYTF; CDR3 DNA: TGTGCCAGCAGCCGCCCGGGGCTATATATCTATGGCTACACCTTC
V gene: TRBV11-3; clone size: -; D gene: -; J gene: TRBJ2-2; CDR3 protein: CASSPGTRGELFF; CDR3 DNA: TGTGCCAGCAGCCCTGGGACGAGGGGGGAGCTGTTTTTT
V gene: TRBV5-6; clone size: -; D gene: -; J gene: TRBJ1-1; CDR3 protein: CASSLANWQGPEAFF; CDR3 DNA: TGTGCCAGCAGCTTGGCCAACTGGCAGGGCCCGGAAGCTTTCTTT
V gene: TRBV28; clone size: -; D gene: -; J gene: TRBJ2-1; CDR3 protein: CASSLSSSEQFF; CDR3 DNA: TGTGCCAGCAGTTTATCTAGTAGTGAGCAGTTCTTC
V gene: TRBV6-1; clone size: -; D gene: -; J gene: TRBJ2-5; CDR3 protein: CASSEFSQPQETQYF; CDR3 DNA: TGTGCCAGCAGTGAATTCAGCCAACCCCAAGAGACCCAGTACTTC
V gene: TRBV6-5; clone size: once; D gene: TRBD1; J gene: TRBJ2-6; CDR3 protein: CASSPTGAGANVLTF; CDR3 DNA: TGTGCCAGCAGTCCCACAGGGGCCGGGGCCAACGTCCTGACTTTC
V gene: TRBV4-3; clone size: -; D gene: -; J gene: TRBJ2-7; CDR3 protein: CASSQEFGAYEQYF; CDR3 DNA: TGCGCCAGCAGCCAAGAATTCGGAGCCTACGAGCAGTACTTC
V gene: TRBV7-2; clone size: -; D gene: TRBD1; J gene: TRBJ2-7; CDR3 protein: CASSFTGTGYEQYF; CDR3 DNA: TGTGCCAGCAGCTTTACCGGGACAGGGTACGAGCAGTACTTC
V gene: TRBV9; clone size: -; D gene: -; J gene: TRBJ1-2; CDR3 protein: CASSVFATEAGYTF; CDR3 DNA: TGTGCCAGCAGCGTATTTGCAACCGAGGCTGGCTACACCTTC
V gene: TRBV19; clone size: -; D gene: -; J gene: TRBJ1-1; CDR3 protein: CASSERRGGAEAFF; CDR3 DNA: TGTGCCAGTAGTGAACGCCGGGGAGGAGCTGAAGCTTTCTTT
V gene: TRBV5-1; clone size: -; D gene: TRBD1; J gene: TRBJ2-5; CDR3 protein: CASSLGTGTGMETQYF; CDR3 DNA: TGCGCCAGCAGCTTAGGAACCGGGACAGGGATGGAGACCCAGTACTTC
V gene: TRBV14; clone size: -; D gene: -; J gene: TRBJ2-7; CDR3 protein: CASSPTPTVWGTYEQYF; CDR3 DNA: TGTGCCAGCAGCCCGACCCCCACAGTTTGGGGTACCTACGAGCAGTACTTC
V gene: TRBV30; clone size: -; D gene: -; J gene: TRBJ1-1; CDR3 protein: CAWSSDREAFF; CDR3 DNA: TGTGCCTGGAGTTCCGACAGGGAAGCTTTCTTT
V gene: TRBV15; clone size: once; D gene: -; J gene: TRBJ2-7; CDR3 protein: CATSRGSGNFNSYEQYF; CDR3 DNA: TGTGCCACCAGCAGAGGCTCCGGGAACTTCAACTCCTACGAGCAGTACTTC
V gene: TRBV25-1; clone size: -; D gene: -; J gene: TRBJ2-3; CDR3 protein: CASSPQGFSTDTQYF; CDR3 DNA: TGTGCCAGCAGTCCACAGGGATTTAGCACAGATACGCAGTATTTT
V gene: TRBV10-2; clone size: once; D gene: TRBD2; J gene: TRBJ2-1; CDR3 protein: CAVGLAGDSEQFF; CDR3 DNA: TGCGCCGTGGGTCTAGCGGGAGATAGTGAGCAGTTCTTC
V gene: TRBV7-2; clone size: once; D gene: -; J gene: TRBJ1-1; CDR3 protein: CASSLSRGRAFF; CDR3 DNA: TGTGCCAGCAGCTTATCCAGGGGTAGGGCTTTCTTT
V gene: TRBV11-2; clone size: -; D gene: -; J gene: TRBJ2-1; CDR3 protein: CASNRNYNEQFF; CDR3 DNA: TGTGCCAGCAACAGGAATTACAATGAGCAGTTCTTC
V gene: TRBV21-1; clone size: -; D gene: -; J gene: TRBJ2-1; CDR3 protein: CASSKVLRGRHNEQFF; CDR3 DNA: TGTGCCAGCAGCAAAGTACTAAGGGGTCGGCACAATGAGCAGTTCTTC
V gene: TRBV6-1; clone size: -; D gene: TRBD1; J gene: TRBJ1-5; CDR3 protein: CASVRTGYSNQPQHF; CDR3 DNA: TGTGCCAGCGTAAGGACAGGATATAGCAATCAGCCCCAGCATTTT
V gene: TRBV5-1; clone size: -; D gene: TRBD2; J gene: TRBJ2-7; CDR3 protein: CASRGLAGAYEQYF; CDR3 DNA: TGCGCCAGCAGGGGACTAGCGGGGGCCTACGAGCAGTACTTC
V gene: TRBV7-2; clone size: -; D gene: -; J gene: TRBJ2-2; CDR3 protein: CASSPVGAGELFF; CDR3 DNA: TGTGCCAGCAGCCCAGTTGGGGCCGGGGAGCTGTTTTTT
V gene: TRBV19; clone size: -; D gene: -; J gene: TRBJ2-4; CDR3 protein: CASSIGGLAKNIQYF; CDR3 DNA: TGTGCCAGTAGTATAGGCGGGTTAGCCAAAAACATTCAGTACTTC
V gene: TRBV9; clone size: -; D gene: TRBD1; J gene: TRBJ2-1; CDR3 protein: CASARTGRNEQFF; CDR3 DNA: TGTGCCAGCGCGAGGACAGGGAGGAATGAGCAGTTCTTC
V gene: TRBV27; clone size: -; D gene: TRBD2; J gene: TRBJ2-4; CDR3 protein: CASSPGLAGGNEAKNIQYF; CDR3 DNA: TGTGCCAGCAGTCCTGGACTAGCGGGAGGGAATGAGGCCAAAAACATTCAGTACTTC
V gene: TRBV28; clone size: -; D gene: TRBD1; J gene: TRBJ2-1; CDR3 protein: CASSPGDRGAYNEQFF; CDR3 DNA: TGTGCCAGCAGTCCCGGGGACAGGGGAGCTTACAATGAGCAGTTCTTC